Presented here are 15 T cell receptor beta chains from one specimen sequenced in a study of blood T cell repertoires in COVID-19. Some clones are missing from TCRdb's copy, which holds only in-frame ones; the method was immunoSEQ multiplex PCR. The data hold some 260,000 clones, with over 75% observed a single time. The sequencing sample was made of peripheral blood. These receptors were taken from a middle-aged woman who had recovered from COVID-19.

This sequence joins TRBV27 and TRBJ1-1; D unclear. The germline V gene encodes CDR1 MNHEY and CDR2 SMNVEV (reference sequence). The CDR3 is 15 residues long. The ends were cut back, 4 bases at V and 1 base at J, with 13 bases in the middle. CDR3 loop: CASSSRGGRNTEAFF. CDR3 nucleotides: TGTGCCAGCAGTTCACGGGGTGGACGGAACACTGAAGCTTTCTTT.

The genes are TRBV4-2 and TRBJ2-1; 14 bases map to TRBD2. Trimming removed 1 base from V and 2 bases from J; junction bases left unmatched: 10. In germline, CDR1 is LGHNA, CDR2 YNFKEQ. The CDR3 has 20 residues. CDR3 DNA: TGTGCCAGCAGCCAAGTGGGACTAGCGGGAGATGTAAGGCCCTACAATGAGCAGTTCTTC. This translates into CASSQVGLAGDVRPYNEQFF.

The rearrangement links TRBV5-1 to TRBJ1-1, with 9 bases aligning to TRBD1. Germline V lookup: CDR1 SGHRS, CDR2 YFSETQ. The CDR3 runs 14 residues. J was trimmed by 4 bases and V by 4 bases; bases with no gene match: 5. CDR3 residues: CASSRTGALTEAFF. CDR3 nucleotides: TGCGCCAGCAGCAGGACAGGGGCGCTCACTGAAGCTTTCTTT.

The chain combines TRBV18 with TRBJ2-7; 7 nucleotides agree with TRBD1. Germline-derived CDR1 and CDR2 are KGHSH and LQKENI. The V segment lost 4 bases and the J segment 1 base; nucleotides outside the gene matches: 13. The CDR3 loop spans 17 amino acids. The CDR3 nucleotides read TGTGCCAGCTCACTAGACAGGGTCGGGACAGTATCCTACGAGCAGTACTTC. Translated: CASSLDRVGTVSYEQYF.

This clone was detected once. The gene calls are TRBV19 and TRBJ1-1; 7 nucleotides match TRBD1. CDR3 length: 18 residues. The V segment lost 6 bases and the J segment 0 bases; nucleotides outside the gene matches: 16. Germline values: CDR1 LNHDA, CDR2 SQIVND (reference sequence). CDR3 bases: TGTGCCAGTAGGACACGAGGCGGGGACAGTGGTCTGAACACTGAAGCTTTCTTT. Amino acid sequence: CASRTRGGDSGLNTEAFF.

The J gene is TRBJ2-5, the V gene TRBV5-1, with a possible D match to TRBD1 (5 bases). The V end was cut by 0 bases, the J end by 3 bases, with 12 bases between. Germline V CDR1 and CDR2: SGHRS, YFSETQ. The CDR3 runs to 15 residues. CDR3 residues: CASSLEGQPEETQYF. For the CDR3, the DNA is TGCGCCAGCAGCTTGGAGGGGCAGCCGGAAGAGACCCAGTACTTC.

CDR3 coding DNA: TGTGCCAGCAGTTTCGGTAGCCCCTACGAGCAGTACTTC. It specifies CASSFGSPYEQYF. The V gene is TRBV12-3 or TRBV12-4, the J gene TRBJ2-7; the D is unclear. This CDR3 has 13 residues. Trimming shortened V by 3 bases and J by 2 bases, and 8 bases separated the two germline ends.

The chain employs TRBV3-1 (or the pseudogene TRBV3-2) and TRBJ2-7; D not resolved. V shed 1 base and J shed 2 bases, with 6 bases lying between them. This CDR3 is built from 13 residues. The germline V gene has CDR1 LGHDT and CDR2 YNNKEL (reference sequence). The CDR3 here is CASSQGQTYEQYF. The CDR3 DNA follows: TGTGCCAGCAGCCAAGGCCAGACCTACGAGCAGTACTTC.

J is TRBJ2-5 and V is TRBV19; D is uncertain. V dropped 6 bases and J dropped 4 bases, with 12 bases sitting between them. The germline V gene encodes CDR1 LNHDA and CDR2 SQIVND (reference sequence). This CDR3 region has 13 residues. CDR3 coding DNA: TGTGCCAGTAGCTCTGTGACGGGAGAGACCCAGTACTTC. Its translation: CASSSVTGETQYF.

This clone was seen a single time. The DNA of the CDR3 is TGTGCCAGTAGTATCCGGGGGGCAAATCGGGAGACCCAGTACTTC. Translating gives CASSIRGANRETQYF. This chain uses TRBV19 with TRBJ2-5, with TRBD2 as a possible D gene (7 bases). V lost 3 bases to trimming and J lost 5 bases, with 16 bases between them. The germline gives CDR1 LNHDA, CDR2 SQIVND (reference sequence). CDR3 length equals 15 residues.

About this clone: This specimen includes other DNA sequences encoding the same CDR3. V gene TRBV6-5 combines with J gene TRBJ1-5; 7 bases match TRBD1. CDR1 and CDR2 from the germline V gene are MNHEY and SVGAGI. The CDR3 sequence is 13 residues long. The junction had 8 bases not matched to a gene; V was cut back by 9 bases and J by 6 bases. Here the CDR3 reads CASYRGLGQPQHF. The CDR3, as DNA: TGTGCCAGTTATAGGGGGCTGGGTCAGCCCCAGCATTTT.

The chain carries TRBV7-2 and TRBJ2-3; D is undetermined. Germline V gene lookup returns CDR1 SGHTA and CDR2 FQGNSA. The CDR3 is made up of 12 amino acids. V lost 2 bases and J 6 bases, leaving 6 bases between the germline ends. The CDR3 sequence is CASSLMRDTQYF. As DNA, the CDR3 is TGTGCCAGCAGCTTAATGAGGGATACGCAGTATTTT. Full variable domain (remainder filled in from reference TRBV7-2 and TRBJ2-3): GAGVSQSPSNKVTEKGKDVELRCDPISGHTALYWYRQSLGQGLEFLIYFQGNSAPDKSGLPSDRFSAERTGGSVSTLTIQRTQQEDSAVYLCASSLMRDTQYFGPGTRLTVL.

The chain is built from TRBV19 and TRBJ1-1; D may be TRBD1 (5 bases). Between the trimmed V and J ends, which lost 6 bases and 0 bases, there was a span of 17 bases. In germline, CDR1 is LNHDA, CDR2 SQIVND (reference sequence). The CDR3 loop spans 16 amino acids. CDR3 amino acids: CASRQALFVMNTEAFF. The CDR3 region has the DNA TGTGCCAGTAGACAGGCTCTCTTCGTCATGAACACTGAAGCTTTCTTT.

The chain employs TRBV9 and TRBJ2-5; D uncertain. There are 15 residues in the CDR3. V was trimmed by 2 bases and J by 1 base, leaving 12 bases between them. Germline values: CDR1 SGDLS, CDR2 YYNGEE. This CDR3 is CASSVVGEPQETQYF. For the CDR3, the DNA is TGTGCCAGCAGCGTGGTCGGAGAGCCCCAAGAGACCCAGTACTTC.

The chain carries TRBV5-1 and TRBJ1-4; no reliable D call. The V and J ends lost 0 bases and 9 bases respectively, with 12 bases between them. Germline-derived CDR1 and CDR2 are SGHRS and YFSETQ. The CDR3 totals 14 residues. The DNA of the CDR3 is TGCGCCAGCAGCTTGGCGGACGGGAGGAAAAAACTGTTTTTT. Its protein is CASSLADGRKKLFF.